Each of the 7 T cell receptor beta chains below was sequenced from the same sample in a study of spatial heterogeneity in lung cancer. The time point denotes: sample taken at primary tumor resection. TCRdb fed the 5' RACE reads into MiXCR, producing one record per CDR3 protein. The data contain 4,000 to 5,500 distinct CDR3 sequences, around 12% of them seen just once; the ten biggest clones take up over 25%. Study-wide points: Counts that tracked tumor mutation counts were those of expanded intratumoral alpha and beta TCRs.

These receptors lack a known antigen. The sequencing used lung tumor tissue, collected at surgery. Receptors were obtained from a male donor with early-stage non-small cell lung cancer.

Note on this clonotype: A library prepared for alpha chains yielded this beta chain as an off-target read; its size is of little meaning. The chain recombines TRBV7-2 with TRBJ2-2; 8 nucleotides align to TRBD2. The CDR3 spans 16 residues. With 2 bases clipped from V and 6 bases from J, the junction kept 8 bases outside the gene matches. Germline lookup yields CDR1 SGHTA and CDR2 FQGNSA. CDR3 DNA sequence: TGTGCCAGCAGCTTAACTAGCGGCTCTGTCGCCGGGGAGCTGTTTTTT. This encodes CASSLTSGSVAGELFF.

Judged by abundance, this clonotype is medium-sized. The library was designed around alpha chains, so this beta chain is a stray read whose abundance carries little weight. The rearrangement uses TRBV28 and TRBJ2-7; the D is unclear. Looked up from germline, CDR1 is MDHEN and CDR2 is SYDVKM. V lost 1 base and J 3 bases, leaving 4 bases between the germline ends. This CDR3 is built from 12 residues. The CDR3 nucleotides are TGTGCCAGCAGTTTATATGACTACGAGCAGTACTTC. The encoded protein is CASSLYDYEQYF.

A word on this clonotype: The library was designed around alpha chains, so this beta chain is a stray read whose abundance carries little weight. The chain combines TRBV2 with TRBJ2-3; 12 nucleotides line up with TRBD2. Germline V gives CDR1 SNHLY, CDR2 FYNNEI. Trimming cost V 6 bases and J 5 bases; bases outside gene matches: 6. The length of the CDR3 is 15 residues. CDR3 bases: TGTGCCAGCAGAGGCGGGACTAGCGGGTTAGATACGCAGTATTTT. Protein sequence: CASRGGTSGLDTQYF.

In the case of this clonotype: Little can be read into the size of this beta chain, an off-target read in a library designed for alpha chains. This chain connects TRBV4-2 to TRBJ2-3, with 9 bases aligning to TRBD2. The CDR3 totals 15 residues. Germline CDR1 reads LGHNA; CDR2 reads YNFKEQ. Trimming at V came to 1 base and at J to 5 bases, leaving 4 bases not matched to a gene. The DNA for the CDR3 is TGTGCCAGCAGCCAAGGGGGACTAGCAGGAGATACGCAGTATTTT. It codes for CASSQGGLAGDTQYF.

In its sample, this clonotype is medium-sized. Since it is a stray read in a library aimed at alpha chains, this beta chain has a size that is not meaningful. J is TRBJ1-5 and V is TRBV18; 7 nucleotides match TRBD1. The CDR3 length is 13 residues. In germline, CDR1 is KGHSH, CDR2 LQKENI. V dropped 2 bases and J dropped 10; count of bases not matched to a gene: 5. This CDR3 is CASSPGTEFPQHF. In nucleotides, the CDR3 is TGTGCCAGCTCACCAGGGACAGAATTCCCCCAGCATTTT.

This clonotype was seen many times. A library made for alpha chains picked up this beta chain off target, so its size means little. The genes are TRBV9 and TRBJ2-7; D is undetermined. In germline, CDR1 is SGDLS, CDR2 YYNGEE. V lost 0 bases and J 3 bases, leaving 7 bases between the germline ends. This CDR3 contains 13 residues. DNA for the CDR3: TGTGCCAGCAGCGTAGGTCCCTACTACGAGCAGTACTTC. Encoded protein: CASSVGPYYEQYF.

This clonotype was detected ten times or more. This beta chain is an unintended read in a library built for alpha chains; its size means little. This chain joins TRBV5-5 and TRBJ2-5; the match to TRBD2 covers 7 bases. The germline gives CDR1 SGHKS, CDR2 YYEKEE (reference sequence). The CDR3 is 19 amino acids. Trimming cost V 2 bases and J 4 bases; bases outside gene matches: 20. CDR3 protein: CASSFGGSISFRRGETQYF. In DNA, the CDR3 is TGTGCCAGCAGCTTCGGCGGGAGTATTTCCTTTCGTCGGGGAGAGACCCAGTACTTC.